A selection of T cell receptor beta chains follows, all from one sample in a study of cytomegalovirus exposure and HLA in healthy donors. Method: immunoSEQ multiplex PCR; TCRdb's copy keeps in-frame clones and lacks some. Of about 210,000 clones listed, around 80% are singletons. The sample taken for sequencing was PBMCs. These TCRs come from a boy between 10 and 17 years old in good health and CMV-seronegative. Each CDR3 is given with its conserved first and last residue. A D gene is named only where the DNA matches it firmly. Not all rows give a size; the values are once, few, many and, for expanded clones, a class.

clone size	D gene	V gene	J gene	CDR3 protein	CDR3 DNA
-	-	TRBV6-1	TRBJ2-7	CASSEPQGSYEQYF	TGTGCCAGCAGTGAACCACAGGGATCCTACGAGCAGTACTTC
-	-	TRBV6-1	TRBJ2-2	CASSGNRVHTGELFF	TGTGCCAGCAGTGGCAACAGGGTTCACACCGGGGAGCTGTTTTTT
-	TRBD1	TRBV2	TRBJ2-2	CASSWTGSQTGELFF	TGTGCCAGCAGCTGGACAGGGTCACAAACCGGGGAGCTGTTTTTT
-	-	TRBV18	TRBJ2-7	CASSPQGTHTYEQYF	TGTGCCAGCTCACCACAAGGGACACATACCTACGAGCAGTACTTC
-	TRBD1	TRBV9	TRBJ1-2	CASSAGVDRRRSYGYTF	TGTGCCAGCAGCGCAGGGGTGGACAGGCGACGCTCCTATGGCTACACCTTC
-	-	TRBV5-1	TRBJ1-1	CASSPEMGRNTEAFF	TGCGCCAGCAGCCCAGAGATGGGGCGGAACACTGAAGCTTTCTTT
-	-	TRBV4-2	TRBJ1-3	CASSPRGSGNTIYF	TGTGCCAGCAGCCCTAGGGGCTCTGGAAACACCATATATTTT
-	-	TRBV2	TRBJ1-2	CASSVRARDFGYTF	TGTGCCAGCAGTGTCCGGGCCAGGGATTTCGGCTACACCTTC
-	TRBD2	TRBV10-3	TRBJ2-7	CAIKGLAGESSYEQYF	TGTGCCATCAAGGGACTAGCGGGGGAGAGCTCCTACGAGCAGTACTTC
-	-	TRBV5-1	TRBJ2-5	CASSLAGVSTQYF	TGCGCCAGCAGCTTGGCCGGTGTGTCCACCCAGTACTTC
-	-	TRBV5-4	TRBJ2-7	CASSLARGRREYEQYF	TGTGCCAGCAGCTTGGCTAGGGGTAGAAGGGAATACGAGCAGTACTTC
-	-	TRBV5-1	TRBJ1-4	CASSLTSRGDEKLFF	TGCGCCAGCAGCTTGACATCCAGGGGCGACGAAAAACTGTTTTTT
-	TRBD2	TRBV4-1	TRBJ2-3	CASSPRRGGRNTDTQYF	TGCGCCAGCAGCCCACGCCGTGGCGGGAGGAATACAGATACGCAGTATTTT
-	TRBD1	TRBV5-1	TRBJ1-1	CASSTEGQMNTEAFF	TGCGCCAGCAGCACGGAGGGACAGATGAACACTGAAGCTTTCTTT
once	TRBD1	TRBV18	TRBJ1-1	CASSWTGGMNTEAFF	TGTGCCAGCTCTTGGACAGGGGGTATGAACACTGAAGCTTTCTTT
-	-	TRBV5-4	TRBJ2-3	CASSHLSLSVDTQYF	TGTGCCAGCAGCCACTTGTCCCTGAGCGTTGATACGCAGTATTTT
-	-	TRBV2	TRBJ1-5	CASDTTGLNSNQPQHF	TGTGCCAGCGATACGACAGGCCTCAATAGCAATCAGCCCCAGCATTTT